The sequence of this T cell receptor beta chain was determined in a study of T cells in Graves' hyperthyroidism and ophthalmopathy. TCR beta CDR3 sequences were amplified from RNA transcripts. Initially, a first-round RT-PCR of the TCR CDR3 employed the HTBI primer set. From the multiplex PCR reads, TCRdb called clonotypes with MiXCR, one entry per CDR3 protein. The table lists hundreds of thousands of distinct CDR3 sequences, about 17% of them singletons. Findings and limits, study-wide: Most clonotypes expanded in thyroid above 0.001 were likewise present in blood.

The V gene's germline CDR1 is SEHNR and CDR2 FQNEAQ (reference sequence). V shed 11 bases and J shed 0 bases, with 22 bases lying between them. The CDR3 is 16 amino acids. The sample holds a few counts of this clonotype. Its antigen remains unknown. This TCR was recovered from a woman aged 45-65 years with Graves' hyperthyroidism that later progressed to Graves' ophthalmopathy. Material: blood. The chain links TRBV7-9 to TRBJ1-1; D not certain. CDR3 amino acids: CAWQKAGTQMNTEAFF. CDR3 in DNA: TGTGCCTGGCAAAAGGCAGGTACCCAAATGAACACTGAAGCTTTCTTT.